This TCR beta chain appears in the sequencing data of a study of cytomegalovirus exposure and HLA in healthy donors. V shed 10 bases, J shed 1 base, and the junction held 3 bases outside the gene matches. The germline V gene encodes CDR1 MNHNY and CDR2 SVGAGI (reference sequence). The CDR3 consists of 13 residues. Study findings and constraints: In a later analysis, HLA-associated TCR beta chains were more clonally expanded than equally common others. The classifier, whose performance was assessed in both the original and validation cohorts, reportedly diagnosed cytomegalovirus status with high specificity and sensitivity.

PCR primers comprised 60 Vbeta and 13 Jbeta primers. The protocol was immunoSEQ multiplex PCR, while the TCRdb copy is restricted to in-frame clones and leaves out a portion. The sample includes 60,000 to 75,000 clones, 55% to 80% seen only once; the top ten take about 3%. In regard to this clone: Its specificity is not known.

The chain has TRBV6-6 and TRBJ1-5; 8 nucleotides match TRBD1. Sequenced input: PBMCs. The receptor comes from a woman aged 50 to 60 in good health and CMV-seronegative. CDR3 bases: TGTGCCACCGGGGACAGGAGCAATCAGCCCCAGCATTTT. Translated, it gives CATGDRSNQPQHF.